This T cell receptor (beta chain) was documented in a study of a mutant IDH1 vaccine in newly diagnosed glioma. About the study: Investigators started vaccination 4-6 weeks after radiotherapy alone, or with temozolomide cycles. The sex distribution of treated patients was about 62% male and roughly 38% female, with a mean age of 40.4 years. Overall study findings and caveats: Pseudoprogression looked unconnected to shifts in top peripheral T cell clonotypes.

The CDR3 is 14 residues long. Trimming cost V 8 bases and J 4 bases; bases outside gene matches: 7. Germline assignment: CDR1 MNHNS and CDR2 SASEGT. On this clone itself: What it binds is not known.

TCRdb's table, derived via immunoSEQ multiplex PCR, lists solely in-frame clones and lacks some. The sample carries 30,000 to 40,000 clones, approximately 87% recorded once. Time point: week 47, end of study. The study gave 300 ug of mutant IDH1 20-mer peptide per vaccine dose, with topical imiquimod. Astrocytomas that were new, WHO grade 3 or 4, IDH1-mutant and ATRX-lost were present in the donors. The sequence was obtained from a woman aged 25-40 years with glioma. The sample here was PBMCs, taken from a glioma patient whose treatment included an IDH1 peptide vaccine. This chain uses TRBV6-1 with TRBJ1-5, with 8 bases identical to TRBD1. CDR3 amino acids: CASRGQGGNQPQHF. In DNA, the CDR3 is TGTGCCAGCCGCGGACAGGGCGGGAATCAGCCCCAGCATTTT.